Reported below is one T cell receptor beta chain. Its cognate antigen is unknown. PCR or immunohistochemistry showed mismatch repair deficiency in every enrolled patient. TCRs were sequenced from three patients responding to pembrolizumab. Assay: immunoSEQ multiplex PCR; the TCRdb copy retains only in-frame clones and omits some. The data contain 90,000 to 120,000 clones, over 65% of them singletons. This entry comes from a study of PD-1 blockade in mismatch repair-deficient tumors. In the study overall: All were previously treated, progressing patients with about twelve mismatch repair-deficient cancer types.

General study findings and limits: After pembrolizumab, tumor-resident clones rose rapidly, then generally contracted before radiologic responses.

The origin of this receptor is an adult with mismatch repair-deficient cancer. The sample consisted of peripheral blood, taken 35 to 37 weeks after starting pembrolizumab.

The CDR3 DNA reads as TGTGCTAGTGGTTCGGGGGAGGGCCACACAGATACGCAGTATTTT. Translated: CASGSGEGHTDTQYF. This rearrangement joins TRBV12-5 to TRBJ2-3; 7 bases align to TRBD2. The CDR3 totals 15 residues. Germline values: CDR1 LGHNT, CDR2 FRNRAP. J gave up 2 bases and V 4 bases, and 6 bases lay outside the gene matches. Full variable domain (rest looked up from reference TRBV12-5 and TRBJ2-3): DARVTQTPRHKVTEMGQEVTMRCQPILGHNTVFWYRQTMMQGLELLAYFRNRAPLDDSGMPKDRFSAEMPDATLATLKIQPSEPRDSAVYFCASGSGEGHTDTQYFGPGTRLTVL.